The 18 T cell receptor beta chains below all came from one sample that was sequenced in a study of beta chain features in type 1 diabetes. The study reverse transcribed the entire isolated RNA, so it sequenced expressed TCRB transcripts. Here immunoSEQ multiplex PCR was the method, and the copy in TCRdb shows in-frame clones only, minus some. The table has under 500,000 clones, 30% seen once; the top ten hold about 0.065%. The sequenced material came from naive CD4+ T cells from blood. These receptors were obtained from a man aged 18 to 29 in good health.

This clone was counted between two and nine times. The chain is built from TRBV18 and TRBJ2-1, with 8 bases that match TRBD1. V shed 3 bases, J shed 1 base, and the junction held 5 bases outside the gene matches. This CDR3 has 16 residues. Per germline, CDR1 KGHSH and CDR2 LQKENI. DNA for the CDR3: TGTGCCAGCTCACCTCAGGGGGCGGTTTCCTACAATGAGCAGTTCTTC. This sequence encodes CASSPQGAVSYNEQFF. Using reference TRBV18 and TRBJ2-1 for the parts outside the CDR3, the full variable domain is NAGVMQNPRHLVRRRGQEARLRCSPMKGHSHVYWYRQLPEEGLKFMVYLQKENIIDESGMPKERFSAEFPKEGPSILRIQQVVRGDSAAYFCASSPQGAVSYNEQFFGPGTRLTVL.

The CDR3 bases are TGTGCCAGCAGCTCGTACCGGACAGATACGCAGTATTTT. As protein: CASSSYRTDTQYF. The V call is TRBV5-8, the J call TRBJ2-3; D is undetermined. The germline V gene has CDR1 SGHTS and CDR2 YDEGEE. The germline V and J ends were trimmed by 3 bases and 3 bases, with 8 bases remaining between them. CDR3 length: 13 amino acids.

This clone was recorded a few times. This chain connects TRBV14 to TRBJ1-2; D is uncertain. CDR3 size: 13 residues. V was clipped by 6 bases and J by 2 bases, with 10 bases between them. The germline gives CDR1 SGHDN, CDR2 FVKESK. The CDR3 loop reads CASSWRTNYGYTF. In nucleotides, the CDR3 is TGTGCCAGCAGTTGGCGGACCAACTATGGCTACACCTTC. The full variable domain, rest sourced from reference TRBV14 and TRBJ1-2, is EAGVTQFPSHSVIEKGQTVTLRCDPISGHDNLYWYRRVMGKEIKFLLHFVKESKQDESGMPNNRFLAERTGGTYSTLKVQPAELEDSGVYFCASSWRTNYGYTFGSGTRLTVV.

The chain has TRBV30 and TRBJ1-5; D may be TRBD1 (5 bases). Germline loops: CDR1 GTSNPN, CDR2 SVGIG (reference sequence). The CDR3 loop spans 15 amino acids. The V end was cut by 1 base, the J end by 7 bases, with 17 bases between. CDR3 in DNA: TGTGCCTGGAGTGCCAAAAGTGTCGGGGGACAGCCCCAGCATTTT. Translated, it gives CAWSAKSVGGQPQHF. Full variable domain (missing parts from reference TRBV30 and TRBJ1-5): SQTIHQWPATLVQPVGSPLSLECTVEGTSNPNLYWYRQAAGRGLQLLFYSVGIGQISSEVPQNLSASRPQDRQFILSSKKLLLSDSGFYLCAWSAKSVGGQPQHFGDGTRLSIL.

This sequence joins TRBV2 and TRBJ2-7, with TRBD1 identical over 7 bases. The germline V gene has CDR1 SNHLY and CDR2 FYNNEI. The CDR3 has 15 residues. V gave up 1 base and J gave up 2 bases; unmatched junction bases: 5. The CDR3 is CASSEGPGGAYEQYF. The CDR3 nucleotides read TGTGCCAGCAGTGAAGGGCCAGGGGGTGCCTACGAGCAGTACTTC.

The chain links TRBV25-1 to TRBJ2-3, with 7 bases lining up with TRBD1. Losses at the gene ends were 5 bases for V and 4 bases for J; bases not matched to a gene: 12. The CDR3 has 16 residues. Germline V gene sequence: CDR1 MGHDK, CDR2 SYGVNS. The CDR3 protein is CASSPARGRGPDTQYF. DNA for the CDR3: TGTGCCAGCAGTCCGGCGAGGGGGCGAGGACCAGATACGCAGTATTTT. Looking up the rest from reference TRBV25-1 and TRBJ2-3 gives the full variable domain: EADIYQTPRYLVIGTGKKITLECSQTMGHDKMYWYQQDPGMELHLIHYSYGVNSTEKGDLSSESTVSRIRTEHFPLTLESARPSHTSQYLCASSPARGRGPDTQYFGPGTRLTVL.

The J gene is TRBJ2-1, the V gene TRBV2; D gene unclear. The V gene's germline CDR1 is SNHLY and CDR2 FYNNEI. Deletions cut 5 bases from V and 8 bases from J, with 10 bases between. The CDR3 is made up of 12 amino acids. The CDR3 DNA is TGTGCCAGCAGTTCTTATTCGCATGAGCAGTTCTTC. Its translation: CASSSYSHEQFF.

The chain recombines TRBV29-1 with TRBJ1-1, with unresolved D. The CDR3 is 11 amino acids. The germline gives CDR1 SQVTM, CDR2 ANQGSEA. The germline V and J ends were trimmed by 7 bases and 1 base, with 7 bases remaining between them. CDR3 in DNA: TGCAGCGGACAAAGGAACACTGAAGCTTTCTTT. Its protein product is CSGQRNTEAFF.

This clone was seen only a few times. V and J are TRBV28 and TRBJ2-7; maybe TRBD2 (5 bases). The ends were cut back, 6 bases at V and 0 bases at J, with 12 bases in the middle. The CDR3 is made up of 14 amino acids. Per germline, CDR1 MDHEN and CDR2 SYDVKM. CDR3 DNA sequence: TGTGCCAGCAGGAGGGAGCCGAGCTCCTACGAGCAGTACTTC. Amino acids: CASRREPSSYEQYF. The variable domain in full, with the rest retrieved from reference TRBV28 and TRBJ2-7, is DVKVTQSSRYLVKRTGEKVFLECVQDMDHENMFWYRQDPGLGLRLIYFSYDVKMKEKGDIPEGYSVSREKKERFSLILESASTNQTSMYLCASRREPSSYEQYFGPGTRLTVT.

The gene calls are TRBV7-9 and TRBJ2-3; a possible D gene is TRBD2 (5 bases). The CDR3 totals 15 residues. Germline lookup yields CDR1 SEHNR and CDR2 FQNEAQ (reference sequence). The V and J ends lost 5 bases and 1 base respectively, with 13 bases between them. For the CDR3, the DNA is TGTGCCAGCAGCGCCGGAGGAACACGCACAGATACGCAGTATTTT. This gives the protein CASSAGGTRTDTQYF.

The V and J genes are TRBV10-3 and TRBJ2-1; either TRBD1 or TRBD2 may fit D (5 bases each). The CDR3 extends over 16 amino acids. The germline V and J ends were trimmed by 4 bases and 6 bases, with 19 bases remaining between them. Per the germline V gene, CDR1 is ENHRY and CDR2 is SYGVKD. CDR3 residues: CAISGPGILQGNEQFF. CDR3 sequence (DNA): TGTGCCATCAGTGGGCCGGGAATACTCCAGGGCAATGAGCAGTTCTTC.

The rearrangement joins TRBV4-1 to TRBJ2-7, with D maybe TRBD2 (6 bases). The CDR3 length is 15 residues. Germline CDR1 reads MGHRA; CDR2 reads YSYEKL. Trimming removed 3 bases from V and 0 bases from J, with 12 bases in between. The CDR3 DNA is TGCGCCAGCAGCCACCCCGCGGGAAACTCCTACGAGCAGTACTTC. It codes for CASSHPAGNSYEQYF.

Regarding this clone: Other DNA sequences in this sample translate to the same CDR3. The V gene is TRBV29-1, the J gene TRBJ1-1; D is ambiguous. Germline CDR1 and CDR2: SQVTM and ANQGSEA. V was trimmed by 4 bases and J by 1 base, leaving 4 bases between them. This CDR3 contains 11 residues. The CDR3 loop reads CSVARNTEAFF. In nucleotides, the CDR3 is TGCAGCGTTGCCAGGAACACTGAAGCTTTCTTT.

This clone has more than one count but fewer than ten. The chain is built from TRBV30 and TRBJ1-1; possible D gene TRBD1, 5 bases. The CDR3 covers 13 residues. The germline CDR1 and CDR2 sequences are GTSNPN and SVGIG (reference sequence). Trimming left V 0 bases short and J 4 bases short, with 9 bases between. CDR3 region: CAWSVRGFTEAFF. Written as DNA, the CDR3 is TGTGCCTGGAGTGTAAGGGGATTCACTGAAGCTTTCTTT. Filled out from reference TRBV30 and TRBJ1-1, the complete variable domain reads SQTIHQWPATLVQPVGSPLSLECTVEGTSNPNLYWYRQAAGRGLQLLFYSVGIGQISSEVPQNLSASRPQDRQFILSSKKLLLSDSGFYLCAWSVRGFTEAFFGQGTRLTVV.

V and J are TRBV7-2 and TRBJ2-1; the match to TRBD2 covers 10 bases. Losses at the gene ends were 6 bases for V and 4 bases for J; bases not matched to a gene: 6. Germline V gene sequence: CDR1 SGHTA, CDR2 FQGNSA. CDR3 size: 15 residues. CDR3 nucleotide sequence: TGTGCCAGCAGTTCGACTAGCGGGTATTACAATGAGCAGTTCTTC. Translated, it gives CASSSTSGYYNEQFF.

Only a few counts were recorded for this clone. The CDR3 bases are TGTGCCAGCAGCGTAGTTGTAGCGCCTGCCTACAATGAGCAGTTCTTC. It translates to CASSVVVAPAYNEQFF. The genes are TRBV9 and TRBJ2-1; D may be TRBD2 (5 bases). Germline CDR1 and CDR2: SGDLS and YYNGEE. The CDR3 is 16 amino acids. Trimming removed 0 bases from V and 2 bases from J, with 12 bases in between. The variable domain in full, with the rest retrieved from reference TRBV9 and TRBJ2-1, is DSGVTQTPKHLITATGQRVTLRCSPRSGDLSVYWYQQSLDQGLQFLIQYYNGEERAKGNILERFSAQQFPDLHSELNLSSLELGDSALYFCASSVVVAPAYNEQFFGPGTRLTVL.

The J gene is TRBJ2-5, the V gene TRBV30; no definite D call. The CDR3 is 13 residues long. Between the trimmed V and J ends, which lost 3 bases and 4 bases, there was a span of 12 bases. Looked up from germline, CDR1 is GTSNPN and CDR2 is SVGIG (reference sequence). The CDR3 region is CAWRRSSGETQYF. Written as DNA, the CDR3 is TGTGCCTGGAGAAGGAGTTCGGGAGAGACCCAGTACTTC.

This clone was picked up a small number of times. This rearrangement joins TRBV14 to TRBJ2-3; no reliable D call. Trimming took off 2 bases at V and 2 bases at J, with 8 bases between the two ends. Germline lookup yields CDR1 SGHDN and CDR2 FVKESK. This CDR3 has 14 amino acids. The CDR3 region is CASSQHTTTDTQYF. In nucleotides, the CDR3 is TGTGCCAGCAGCCAACATACCACCACAGATACGCAGTATTTT.